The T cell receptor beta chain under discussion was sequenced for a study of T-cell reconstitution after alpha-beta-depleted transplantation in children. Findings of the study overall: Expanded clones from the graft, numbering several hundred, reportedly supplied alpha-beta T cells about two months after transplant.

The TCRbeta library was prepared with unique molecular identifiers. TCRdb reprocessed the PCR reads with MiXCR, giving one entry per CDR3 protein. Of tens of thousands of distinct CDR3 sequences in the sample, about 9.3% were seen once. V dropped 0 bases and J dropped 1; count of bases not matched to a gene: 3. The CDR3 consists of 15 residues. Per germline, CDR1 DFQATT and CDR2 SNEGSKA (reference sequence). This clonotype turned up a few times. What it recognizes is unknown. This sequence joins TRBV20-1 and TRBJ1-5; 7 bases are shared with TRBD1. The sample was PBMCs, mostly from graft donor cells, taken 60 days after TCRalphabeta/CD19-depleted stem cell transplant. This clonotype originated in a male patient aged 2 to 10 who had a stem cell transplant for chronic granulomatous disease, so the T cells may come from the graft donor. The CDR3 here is CSAREGTASNQPQHF. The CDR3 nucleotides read TGCAGTGCTAGAGAGGGGACAGCCAGCAATCAGCCCCAGCATTTT.